The clone carrying this TCR beta chain was seen repeatedly, ten times or more. Its antigen is undetermined. The record originates from a study of T-cell memory formation after mild COVID-19. Study findings and constraints: Contracting CD4+ clones lay largely in CM and EM, with CD8+ ones residing in EMRA. What remained unconfirmed was the SARS-CoV-2 specificity of second-wave clones peaking on day 37. Some SARS-CoV-2-responding clones were already detected in memory before infection.

Germline CDR1 and CDR2: SGHAT and FQNNGV. The CDR3 runs 14 residues. V trimming: 5 bases; J trimming: 3 bases; junction bases outside the gene matches: 4. Each CDR3 protein is one row after TCRdb ran MiXCR on the 5' RACE reads. The sample includes 200,000 to 250,000 distinct CDR3 sequences, 9.5% to 10% seen only once; the top ten take roughly 3.5%. The chain carries TRBV11-2 and TRBJ2-3, with 8 bases fitting TRBD2. Sequencing was carried out using PBMCs or a T cell subset sorted from them (not recorded which). The source is a man aged 18 to 30 who had mild COVID-19 (a few samples of this study predate the infection). Cell type and time point are not known. The CDR3 sequence is CASSGGLATDTQYF. CDR3 sequence (DNA): TGTGCCAGCAGCGGCGGACTAGCAACAGATACGCAGTATTTT.